These 3 T cell receptor beta chains share one sample of origin, sequenced in a study of OX40 agonist ivuxolimab in advanced cancers. Profiled with immunoSEQ multiplex PCR; TCRdb holds only in-frame clones, not every one. The profile shows 75,000 to 95,000 clones, 85% of them singletons. The sample in question was CD4+ or CD8+ T cells sorted from blood, obtained in a trial of the OX40 agonist ivuxolimab. These receptors came from an adult with an advanced solid tumor such as melanoma, head and neck, liver or kidney cancer.

This clone was found a few times. The J gene is TRBJ1-2, the V gene TRBV11-2, with D uncertain. The CDR3 spans 15 residues. V was shortened by 0 bases and J by 0 bases, with 8 bases between the two germline ends. Per germline, CDR1 SGHAT and CDR2 FQNNGV. The CDR3 sequence: CASSLEPRANYGYTF. The CDR3 nucleotides are TGTGCCAGCAGCTTAGAACCTCGGGCTAACTATGGCTACACCTTC.

The rearrangement uses TRBV20-1 and TRBJ1-3; D not resolved. The CDR3 extends over 11 amino acids. Deletions cut 7 bases from V and 8 bases from J, with 12 bases between. CDR1 DFQATT and CDR2 SNEGSKA come from the germline V gene (reference sequence). The DNA for the CDR3 is TGCAGTGGGGAACGGGTGGACACCATATATTTT. Protein sequence: CSGERVDTIYF.

The V gene is TRBV7-2, the J gene TRBJ2-7; 11 positions match TRBD1. V was pared by 3 bases and J by 6 bases, with 7 bases of the junction left unmatched. Per the germline V gene, CDR1 is SGHTA and CDR2 is FQGNSA. This CDR3 has 15 amino acids. CDR3 nucleotides: TGTGCCAGCAGCTTGGCCGGGACAGGGGGTCGCGAGCAGTACTTC. Protein product: CASSLAGTGGREQYF.